One and the same sample provided the 2 T cell receptor beta chains below, sequenced in a study of regulatory T cells in long-lasting Graves disease. Building the TCR beta libraries relied on iRepertoire HTBI primers, and CDR3 regions underwent Arm-PCR. Each CDR3 protein gets one entry after TCRdb re-called the multiplex PCR reads with MiXCR. The profile covers about 500,000 distinct CDR3 sequences, with around 12% appearing a single time and 8% to 10% taken by the ten largest. Time point indicated: newly diagnosed GD, antithyroid drugs for less than 3 months. The authors made the TCR library using RNA they extracted from PBMCs. This sample was shared with a second study, whose subject was T cells in Graves' hyperthyroidism and ophthalmopathy.

Source: peripheral blood mononuclear cells (PBMCs), taken at new diagnosis, from a patient treated with antithyroid drugs. These receptors were obtained from a woman aged 25 to 39 with Graves disease.

This clonotype was picked up many times. J is TRBJ1-4 and V is TRBV9, with unresolved D. The CDR3 is made up of 16 amino acids. Per the germline V gene, CDR1 is SGDLS and CDR2 is YYNGEE. With 0 bases removed from V and 5 bases from J, the gap between germline ends came to 14 bases. CDR3 sequence reads: CASSVDGRLANEKLFF. The DNA of the CDR3 is TGTGCCAGCAGCGTAGACGGACGTCTTGCGAATGAAAAACTGTTTTTT.

The J gene is TRBJ2-5, the V gene TRBV30; a possible D gene is TRBD1 (5 bases). Germline CDR1 reads GTSNPN; CDR2 reads SVGIG (reference sequence). V was pared by 0 bases and J by 2 bases, with 10 bases between. CDR3 size: 14 residues. The CDR3 nucleotides read TGTGCCTGGAGTGTTCAGGCAGGGCAAGAGACCCAGTACTTC. Its translation: CAWSVQAGQETQYF.